These 17 T cell receptor delta chains were all obtained from the same sample, sequenced in a study of γδ T cells in repeated Plasmodium falciparum infection. Vgamma9/Vdelta2+ and Vdelta2-negative gammadelta T cells were flow-sorted from PBMC for bulk sequencing. TCRdb re-processed the multiplex PCR reads via CATT. The sample contains more than 70,000 delta-chain clones, 0.75% to 1% of which appear only once. The sequenced material came from gamma-delta T cells from blood. These receptors were obtained from a pool of human donors (malaria-infected and uninfected, not separated).

This clone was seen ten or more times. A far larger clone is a single base away, which makes a read error likely. Additional DNA sequences in this sample encode the identical CDR3. The chain employs TRDV2 and TRDJ1; 7 nucleotides line up with TRDD3. CDR1 GEAIGNYY and CDR2 EKD come from the germline V gene. The CDR3 runs to 16 residues. Unmatched junction bases numbered 15, after V lost 4 bases and J lost 5 bases. CDR3 protein: CACEPAAKWGRDKLIF. CDR3 nucleotides: TGTGCCTGTGAGCCTGCGGCCAAATGGGGGAGAGATAAACTCATCTTT.

In this sample, this clone turned up a few times. The protein TCRdb gives is from a much larger clone and does not agree with this DNA's translation at residue 7, likely a read error; the protein shown here comes from the DNA. V and J are TRDV1 and TRDJ1; TRDD3 might be the D (6 bases). The J gene was missing in TCRdb and was found by matching the end of the DNA to germline. Germline CDR1 is TSWWSYY and CDR2 is QGS. This CDR3 contains 13 residues. V gave up 1 base and J gave up 7 bases, with 10 bases separating them. In DNA, the CDR3 is TGTGCTCTTGGGGAACCGGGGGACCCTAAACTCATCTTT. Its translation: CALGEPGDPKLIF.

In this sample, this clone turned up many times. TCRdb's protein for this DNA is that of a much larger clone and differs from the translation at residue 5, likely a read error; the protein shown is the DNA translation. V and J are TRDV2 and TRDJ1; 7 positions match TRDD3. No J segment appears in TCRdb, so it was assigned here by matching the sequence to germline. Germline CDR1 GEAIGNYY, CDR2 EKD. Unmatched junction bases numbered 17, after V lost 5 bases and J lost 0 bases. The CDR3 is 18 amino acids. The CDR3 loop reads CACVRISWGPPHTDKLIF. CDR3 bases: TGTGCCTGTGTGCGTATCTCCTGGGGGCCCCCTCACACCGATAAACTCATCTTT.

This clone was counted a few times. The protein that TCRdb holds for this DNA derives from a much larger clone and differs from the translated DNA at residue 5, which likely indicates a read error; the protein shown here is translated from the DNA. The chain uses TRDV2 and TRDJ1; TRDD3 might be the D (6 bases). V was cut by 2 bases and J by 3 bases, with 24 bases left in between. In germline, CDR1 is GEAIGNYY, CDR2 EKD. The CDR3 is 18 amino acids. CDR3 coding DNA: TGTGCCTGTGACATTATCCTGGGGCCATCTAATGGGGCCGATAAACTCATCTTT. It translates to CACDIILGPSNGADKLIF.

Only a few counts were recorded for this clone. The protein TCRdb gives is from a much larger clone and does not agree with this DNA's translation at residue 16, likely a read error; the protein shown here comes from the DNA. V and J are TRDV1 and TRDJ1; perhaps TRDD2 as D (8 bases). Trimming removed 3 bases from V and 1 base from J, with 33 bases in between. The CDR3 totals 22 residues. The germline gives CDR1 TSWWSYY, CDR2 QGS. CDR3: CALGEETSYLSWGLRCTDKLIF. CDR3 sequence (DNA): TGTGCTCTTGGGGAGGAGACTTCCTACCTGAGCTGGGGGCTTCGGTGCACCGATAAACTCATCTTT.

In the case of this clone: The protein recorded in TCRdb matches a much larger clone and deviates from this DNA's translation at residue 13, suggesting a read error; the protein here is obtained by translating the DNA. V gene TRAV38-2/DV8 combines with J gene TRDJ1, with 9 bases that match TRDD2. Here the J gene was assigned by germline matching of the DNA, as TCRdb has none. V gave up 3 bases and J gave up 8 bases; unmatched junction bases: 17. This CDR3 is 17 amino acids long. The germline V gene has CDR1 TSESDYY and CDR2 QEAYKQQN. CDR3 sequence (DNA): TGTGCTTATAGGACCCCAGGCCTTCCTACCCCTCTACCGAAACTCATCTTT. It encodes CAYRTPGLPTPLPKLIF.

This clone was detected only a few times. A read error is possible here, since a much larger clone lies one base away. This chain connects TRDV2 to TRDJ1; the D gene is possibly TRDD3 (5 bases). TCRdb supplies no J gene; here it was assigned by aligning the nucleotide sequence to germline. V lost 1 base and J lost 3, with 23 bases in between. The CDR3 runs to 18 residues. Germline V gene sequence: CDR1 GEAIGNYY, CDR2 EKD. The CDR3 DNA sequence: TGTGCCTGTGACACGGCACCGGGGGTAAACCCCGAGTCCGATAAACTCATCTTT. Translated: CACDTAPGVNPESDKLIF.

This clone came up a few times. The protein that TCRdb holds for this DNA derives from a much larger clone and differs from the translated DNA at residue 5, which likely indicates a read error; the protein shown here is translated from the DNA. The chain carries TRDV1 and TRDJ1, with D maybe TRDD2 (6 bases). Here the J gene came from matching the DNA to germline, since TCRdb omits it. The CDR3 extends over 22 amino acids. The germline V gene encodes CDR1 TSWWSYY and CDR2 QGS. The V end lost 5 bases, the J end lost 2 bases, and 36 bases lay between the germline ends. DNA for the CDR3: TGTGCTCTTGGGAGGACCCCATTCTTCCTCACCAATTTAGCGTCTCCAACCGATAAACTCATCTTT. Its translation is CALGRTPFFLTNLASPTDKLIF.

To note about this clone: The TCRdb protein comes from a much larger clone and disagrees with this DNA's translation at residue 12, likely due to a read error; the protein given here is derived from the DNA. CDR3 in DNA: TGTGCCTGTGACACCGTCGGAGACGCGTACACCGGTAAACTCATCTTT. Its translation is CACDTVGDAYTGKLIF. This chain joins TRDV2 and TRDJ1; D gene uncertain. The CDR3 sequence is 16 residues long. The germline V gene encodes CDR1 GEAIGNYY and CDR2 EKD.

To note about this clone: This sequence is one base from a far larger clone and is likely a read error. Other nucleotide sequences from this sample produce the same CDR3. This chain uses TRDV1 with TRDJ1, with a possible D match to TRDD3 (5 bases). The J gene was not available in TCRdb and was assigned here by matching the DNA to germline segments. Trimming stripped 9 bases from V and 0 bases from J, with 26 bases between. CDR1 and CDR2 from the germline V gene are TSWWSYY and QGS. The CDR3 loop spans 18 amino acids. CDR3 region: CALKKGGPPRPYTDKLIF. DNA of the CDR3: TGTGCTCTCAAAAAAGGGGGCCCCCCACGTCCATACACCGATAAACTCATCTTT.

On this clone: A read error is the likely source, as a far larger clone sits one nucleotide away. This same CDR3 is encoded by further DNA sequences in the sample. CDR3 bases: TGTGCCTGTGACACCCTGCCTCCTGGAGGATACGGAAGCACCGATAAACTCATCTTT. Its protein is CACDTLPPGGYGSTDKLIF. The rearrangement uses TRDV2 and TRDJ1; the match to TRDD3 covers 7 bases. Trimming took 0 bases from V and 1 from J; bases not matched to a gene: 16. The CDR3 covers 19 residues. Per germline, CDR1 GEAIGNYY and CDR2 EKD.

This clone was detected a few times. A far more abundant clone sits one base away, making this likely a read error. Other DNA sequences within the sample encode an identical CDR3. This chain joins TRDV1 and TRDJ1, with 11 bases lining up with TRDD3. In germline, CDR1 is TSWWSYY, CDR2 QGS. V lost 9 bases, J lost 0 bases, and 24 bases stayed unmatched. The CDR3 length is 21 residues. This chain's CDR3 is CALRRLIWGIQGGQYTDKLIF. CDR3 nucleotides: TGTGCTCTCCGCCGTCTAATCTGGGGGATACAGGGGGGCCAGTACACCGATAAACTCATCTTT.

This clone has only a few counts. One base separates it from a far larger clone, so it is likely a read error. Other DNA sequences of this sample code for an identical CDR3. The gene calls are TRDV1 and TRDJ1; the D gene is possibly TRDD3 (5 bases). TCRdb leaves out the J gene; it was filled in here by matching the DNA to germline. CDR3 size: 19 residues. CDR1 and CDR2 from the germline V gene are TSWWSYY and QGS. The CDR3 bases are TGTGCTCTCGGGGAACCCTCGGACAGGCTTTACCCCTACACCGATAAACTCATCTTT. Protein product: CALGEPSDRLYPYTDKLIF.

This clone has only a few counts. One base separates it from a far larger clone, so it is likely a read error. Other DNA sequences within the sample encode an identical CDR3. This sequence joins TRDV2 and TRDJ1, with D possibly TRDD3 on 5 matching bases. The J gene, left out of TCRdb, was set here by checking the DNA against germline. This CDR3 is built from 17 residues. Germline CDR1 reads GEAIGNYY; CDR2 reads EKD. The V gene lost 3 bases and the J gene lost 0 bases, with 19 bases spanning the gap. CDR3 nucleotide sequence: TGTGCCTGTGACCCTCTGGGAGATATCGGGTACACCGATAAACTCATCTTT. Translation gives CACDPLGDIGYTDKLIF.

Regarding this clone: TCRdb assigns this DNA the protein of a much larger clone, which departs from its translation at residue 6; this likely reflects a read error, and the protein shown comes from translating the DNA. The chain links TRDV2 to TRDJ3; D gene ambiguous. V was cut by 0 bases and J by 0 bases, with 11 bases left in between. CDR3 length: 18 amino acids. Germline V gives CDR1 GEAIGNYY, CDR2 EKD. CDR3 coding DNA: TGTGCCTGTGACACCCCTGGTCCGGGCTCCTGGGACACCCGACAGATGTTTTTC. This encodes CACDTPGPGSWDTRQMFF.

This clone turned up a few times. TCRdb pairs this DNA with a much larger clone's protein that differs at residue 18, likely a read error; the protein shown was translated from the DNA. Here the CDR3 reads CACDTGLASPTIAGGPRSTDKLIF. The DNA for the CDR3 is TGTGCCTGTGACACCGGATTGGCGAGTCCTACTATAGCTGGGGGCCCTCGGAGCACCGATAAACTCATCTTT. The J gene is TRDJ1, the V gene TRDV2, with a tentative D call TRDD3 (7 bases). TCRdb does not report a J gene; here it was assigned by matching the DNA to germline references. Germline V lookup: CDR1 GEAIGNYY, CDR2 EKD. CDR3 length: 24 residues. V was pared by 0 bases and J by 1 base, with 38 bases between.

As regards this clone: The amino acid sequence in TCRdb belongs to a much larger clone and departs from this DNA's translation at residue 24, likely a sequencing read error; the sequence shown is translated from the DNA. The chain employs TRDV2 and TRDJ1; the D gene is possibly TRDD3 (7 bases). The J gene was missing in TCRdb and was found by matching the end of the DNA to germline. Germline CDR1 reads GEAIGNYY; CDR2 reads EKD. The CDR3 loop spans 27 amino acids. The CDR3 nucleotides are TGTGCCTGTGACCGCCGTCCCGACGCCTTGGGCTCCCTCACTAGGGGGGATCCTTCCCCTGGAACCGATGAACTCATCTTT. It specifies CACDRRPDALGSLTRGDPSPGTDELIF.